These T cell receptor beta chains were read from a single sample in a study of T cells in Graves' hyperthyroidism and ophthalmopathy. TCRdb re-called the multiplex PCR reads through MiXCR, storing one row per CDR3 protein. Among about 420,000 distinct CDR3 sequences listed, 15% to 19% were seen once. Sequenced material: blood. These receptors were taken from a woman under 30 with Graves' hyperthyroidism. The CDR3 runs from the conserved cysteine through the conserved F or W. Each record gives: CDR3 DNA, CDR3 protein, J gene, D gene, V gene, clone size. A D gene is named only where the DNA matches it firmly. Size is omitted from some rows. Given values are once, few, many or a class for expanded clones.

CDR3nt: TGCAGTGCTAGAGCGGCCCGTCTCACGGAGCAGTTCTTC; CDR3aa: CSARAARLTEQFF; j_gene: TRBJ2-1; d_gene: NA; v_gene: TRBV20-1; abundance: many
CDR3nt: TGCGCCAGCAGCCAAGATTTAAGGGACTCCGACTTAAACACCTTC; CDR3aa: CASSQDLRDSDLNTF; j_gene: TRBJ1-2; d_gene: NA; v_gene: TRBV4-3; abundance: few
CDR3nt: TGTGCCACCAGTGATCCGACTAGCGGGAGGGTAGGTGAGCAGTTCTTC; CDR3aa: CATSDPTSGRVGEQFF; j_gene: TRBJ2-1; d_gene: TRBD2; v_gene: TRBV24-1; abundance: many
CDR3nt: TGTGCCAGTAGTATAGATTTGGAGAACACTGAAGCTTTCTTT; CDR3aa: CASSIDLENTEAFF; j_gene: TRBJ1-1; d_gene: NA; v_gene: TRBV19; abundance: many
CDR3nt: TGTGCCAGCAGCGTAGACGGCCACACAGATACGCAGTATTTT; CDR3aa: CASSVDGHTDTQYF; j_gene: TRBJ2-3; d_gene: NA; v_gene: TRBV9; abundance: few
CDR3nt: TGCAGTGCCTCCCCCACTTGGAGTCATTCTCCTAACAGTAATGAAAAACTGTTTTTT; CDR3aa: CSASPTWSHSPNSNEKLFF; j_gene: TRBJ1-4; d_gene: NA; v_gene: TRBV20-1; abundance: NA
CDR3nt: TGTGCCATCAGATCGGACAGGGGAGGCACTAATGAAAAACTGTTTTTT; CDR3aa: CAIRSDRGGTNEKLFF; j_gene: TRBJ1-4; d_gene: TRBD1; v_gene: TRBV10-3; abundance: many
CDR3nt: TGTGCCAGCAGCAAGGGGACCGTCGCCTACGAGCAGTACTTC; CDR3aa: CASSKGTVAYEQYF; j_gene: TRBJ2-7; d_gene: NA; v_gene: TRBV6-1; abundance: many
CDR3nt: TGTGCCAGCTCAAATCCAGGGACGCGGGATAATTCACCCCTCCACTTT; CDR3aa: CASSNPGTRDNSPLHF; j_gene: TRBJ1-6; d_gene: NA; v_gene: TRBV18; abundance: many
CDR3nt: TGTGCCAGCAGCCAACATACAATAACCACTGAAGCTTTCTTT; CDR3aa: CASSQHTITTEAFF; j_gene: TRBJ1-1; d_gene: NA; v_gene: TRBV11-2; abundance: NA
CDR3nt: TGTGCCAGTAGTATTGGGCAGGGATTGACTGAAGCTTTCTTT; CDR3aa: CASSIGQGLTEAFF; j_gene: TRBJ1-1; d_gene: NA; v_gene: TRBV19; abundance: few
CDR3nt: TGTGCCAGCAGTTACTCGGTCAACCGGAAGACGTCCTATGGCTACACCTTC; CDR3aa: CASSYSVNRKTSYGYTF; j_gene: TRBJ1-2; d_gene: NA; v_gene: TRBV6-5; abundance: few
CDR3nt: TGTGCCAGCAGCCAAGATTTGGGAAAGGGTCTTGGAAACACCATATATTTT; CDR3aa: CASSQDLGKGLGNTIYF; j_gene: TRBJ1-3; d_gene: NA; v_gene: TRBV4-2; abundance: NA
CDR3nt: TGTGCCAGCAGTGACGGGTGGGAGAACACTGAAGCTTTCTTT; CDR3aa: CASSDGWENTEAFF; j_gene: TRBJ1-1; d_gene: NA; v_gene: TRBV6-1; abundance: NA
CDR3nt: TGTGCCAGCAGCCCGGGGGGACAGCCATACTTAGCAGGCTACACCTTC; CDR3aa: CASSPGGQPYLAGYTF; j_gene: TRBJ1-2; d_gene: TRBD1; v_gene: TRBV5-6; abundance: few
CDR3nt: TGTGCCAGCAGCTTTAGTGGGGGCCGGGGGGACAATGAGCAGTTCTTC; CDR3aa: CASSFSGGRGDNEQFF; j_gene: TRBJ2-1; d_gene: NA; v_gene: TRBV7-6; abundance: few
CDR3nt: TGTGCCAGCAGCCTTTCCGGGACAGAGTACGAGCAGTACTTC; CDR3aa: CASSLSGTEYEQYF; j_gene: TRBJ2-7; d_gene: TRBD1; v_gene: TRBV5-5; abundance: few
CDR3nt: TGTGCCACCAGCAGAGTCCCGACACAGACCCAGTACTTC; CDR3aa: CATSRVPTQTQYF; j_gene: TRBJ2-5; d_gene: NA; v_gene: TRBV15; abundance: NA
CDR3nt: TGTGCCAGCTCACCACAGTGGCTAGCAGACGAGCAGTACTTC; CDR3aa: CASSPQWLADEQYF; j_gene: TRBJ2-7; d_gene: NA; v_gene: TRBV18; abundance: few
CDR3nt: TGCGCCAGCAGCTTTAGCGGGAGCGGGGGTGAGCAGTTCTTC; CDR3aa: CASSFSGSGGEQFF; j_gene: TRBJ2-1; d_gene: TRBD2; v_gene: TRBV5-1; abundance: many
CDR3nt: TGTGCCAGCAGTTACTCGTCGGGACGTAGGAGCTCCTACGAGCAGTACTTC; CDR3aa: CASSYSSGRRSSYEQYF; j_gene: TRBJ2-7; d_gene: NA; v_gene: TRBV6-5; abundance: many
CDR3nt: TGTGCCAGCAGTCGGGGACTAGCGGCTCTTTACAATGAGCAGTTCTTC; CDR3aa: CASSRGLAALYNEQFF; j_gene: TRBJ2-1; d_gene: TRBD2; v_gene: TRBV6-1; abundance: NA
CDR3nt: TGTGCCAGCAGCTTAGATGGCAACGTCTATGGCTACACCTTC; CDR3aa: CASSLDGNVYGYTF; j_gene: TRBJ1-2; d_gene: NA; v_gene: TRBV7-2; abundance: NA
CDR3nt: TGTGCCAGCAGCCCCTTCTCCCGAGGGGCCGTCTATGACACTGAAGCTTTCTTT; CDR3aa: CASSPFSRGAVYDTEAFF; j_gene: TRBJ1-1; d_gene: NA; v_gene: TRBV7-9; abundance: many
CDR3nt: TGTGCCAGCAGCCAAGATTTAGCAGGGAGGGAGACCCAGTACTTC; CDR3aa: CASSQDLAGRETQYF; j_gene: TRBJ2-5; d_gene: NA; v_gene: TRBV3-1; abundance: many
CDR3nt: TGTGCCAGCACAAGCGGGGGCCAATACGAGCAGTACTTC; CDR3aa: CASTSGGQYEQYF; j_gene: TRBJ2-7; d_gene: TRBD2; v_gene: TRBV6-2/TRBV6-3; abundance: NA
CDR3nt: TGTGCCAGCAGCCAAGGGACTAGCGGGAGCACCTACGAGCAGTACTTC; CDR3aa: CASSQGTSGSTYEQYF; j_gene: TRBJ2-7; d_gene: TRBD2; v_gene: TRBV12-3/TRBV12-4; abundance: many
CDR3nt: TGTGCCAGCAGCTTAGAACGGGGGAGTGAACAAGAGACCCAGTACTTC; CDR3aa: CASSLERGSEQETQYF; j_gene: TRBJ2-5; d_gene: NA; v_gene: TRBV7-2; abundance: many
CDR3nt: TGCGCCAGCAGTGAATACGGGTTAGGGGTCGCCCGGGATGAGCAGTTCTTC; CDR3aa: CASSEYGLGVARDEQFF; j_gene: TRBJ2-1; d_gene: NA; v_gene: TRBV10-1; abundance: many
CDR3nt: TGCGCCAGCAGCCAAGATTATGCGAATCAGCCCCAGCATTTT; CDR3aa: CASSQDYANQPQHF; j_gene: TRBJ1-5; d_gene: NA; v_gene: TRBV4-3; abundance: NA
CDR3nt: TGTGCCAGCAGTGTCACTAGCGGGAGCGGCGGTGAGCAGTTCTTC; CDR3aa: CASSVTSGSGGEQFF; j_gene: TRBJ2-1; d_gene: TRBD2; v_gene: TRBV2; abundance: many
CDR3nt: TGTGCCAGCAGTTCACAGGGGGCACCAACCTACGAGCAGTACTTC; CDR3aa: CASSSQGAPTYEQYF; j_gene: TRBJ2-7; d_gene: TRBD1; v_gene: TRBV28; abundance: many
CDR3nt: TGCGCCAGCAGCGCGGAGGGACAGGGAGGCGAGCAGTACTTC; CDR3aa: CASSAEGQGGEQYF; j_gene: TRBJ2-7; d_gene: TRBD1; v_gene: TRBV5-1; abundance: NA
CDR3nt: TGTGCCAGCAGTCCCCGGACACCTTATGGCTACACCTTC; CDR3aa: CASSPRTPYGYTF; j_gene: TRBJ1-2; d_gene: NA; v_gene: TRBV6-1; abundance: many
CDR3nt: TGTGCCAGCAGCCGTAGACTAGCCCGAGAGACCCAGTACTTC; CDR3aa: CASSRRLARETQYF; j_gene: TRBJ2-5; d_gene: TRBD2; v_gene: TRBV6-2/TRBV6-3; abundance: NA
CDR3nt: TGTGCCAGCTCACCACAGAGGAACACTGAAGCTTTCTTT; CDR3aa: CASSPQRNTEAFF; j_gene: TRBJ1-1; d_gene: NA; v_gene: TRBV18; abundance: many
CDR3nt: TGCAGCGTTGAAGACCCTGACAGGAACTATGGCTACACCTTC; CDR3aa: CSVEDPDRNYGYTF; j_gene: TRBJ1-2; d_gene: NA; v_gene: TRBV29-1; abundance: NA
CDR3nt: TGCAGTGCTAGAGATCGAAGACAGGCGGGTGGCAATCAGCCCCAGCATTTT; CDR3aa: CSARDRRQAGGNQPQHF; j_gene: TRBJ1-5; d_gene: NA; v_gene: TRBV20-1; abundance: NA
CDR3nt: TGCGCCAGCAGCCAATCCAACGGGGGGGATAATTCACCCCTCCACTTT; CDR3aa: CASSQSNGGDNSPLHF; j_gene: TRBJ1-6; d_gene: NA; v_gene: TRBV4-1; abundance: NA
CDR3nt: TGCGCCAGCAGCCAAGACCCCGTGAGCTCCTACAATGAGCAGTTCTTC; CDR3aa: CASSQDPVSSYNEQFF; j_gene: TRBJ2-1; d_gene: NA; v_gene: TRBV4-1; abundance: NA
CDR3nt: TGTGCCAGCACGAGTTGGGTCGAGACCCAGTACTTC; CDR3aa: CASTSWVETQYF; j_gene: TRBJ2-5; d_gene: NA; v_gene: TRBV7-9; abundance: many
CDR3nt: TGTGCCAGCAGACATTCGCAGGGGACAGCAGCCCTTTACCCGCATTTT; CDR3aa: CASRHSQGTAALYPHF; j_gene: TRBJ1-5; d_gene: TRBD1; v_gene: TRBV28; abundance: few
CDR3nt: TGTGCCAGCAGTTTATGGACCCTAAGCTCCTACAATGAGCAGTTCTTC; CDR3aa: CASSLWTLSSYNEQFF; j_gene: TRBJ2-1; d_gene: NA; v_gene: TRBV28; abundance: few
CDR3nt: TGTGCCAGTAGTTCCGGACAGGGGGCGCTTTACAATGAGCAGTTCTTC; CDR3aa: CASSSGQGALYNEQFF; j_gene: TRBJ2-1; d_gene: TRBD1; v_gene: TRBV19; abundance: few
CDR3nt: TGTGCCAGCAGCTCCCCGGCTTCCTCCTACGAGCAGTACTTC; CDR3aa: CASSSPASSYEQYF; j_gene: TRBJ2-7; d_gene: NA; v_gene: TRBV5-5; abundance: many
CDR3nt: TGTGCCAGCAGTGTCTATCCTTTCTCCTACGAGCAGTACTTC; CDR3aa: CASSVYPFSYEQYF; j_gene: TRBJ2-7; d_gene: NA; v_gene: TRBV2; abundance: many
CDR3nt: TGTGCCAGTAAGGGGATTTGGGGCAGGGGGTCGACTGAAGCTTTCTTT; CDR3aa: CASKGIWGRGSTEAFF; j_gene: TRBJ1-1; d_gene: TRBD1; v_gene: TRBV19; abundance: many
CDR3nt: TGTGCCAGCAGCTCCAACGCTGGCGAGCAGTACTTC; CDR3aa: CASSSNAGEQYF; j_gene: TRBJ2-7; d_gene: NA; v_gene: TRBV7-9; abundance: many
CDR3nt: TGTGCCAGCAGTCAGGGACAGTCGCTAACGGGGGAGAGCTACGAGCAGTACTTC; CDR3aa: CASSQGQSLTGESYEQYF; j_gene: TRBJ2-7; d_gene: NA; v_gene: TRBV11-3; abundance: NA
CDR3nt: TGTGCCAGCAGCTATAGGTCCGAGACCCAGTACTTC; CDR3aa: CASSYRSETQYF; j_gene: TRBJ2-5; d_gene: NA; v_gene: TRBV7-2; abundance: NA
CDR3nt: TGTGCCAGCAGGGGGGCAGCCACGAACTTTTACGAGCAGTACTTC; CDR3aa: CASRGAATNFYEQYF; j_gene: TRBJ2-7; d_gene: NA; v_gene: TRBV28; abundance: few